This T cell receptor beta chain derives from a study of cytomegalovirus exposure and HLA in healthy donors. The study's findings and limits: What was likely a sequencing artifact was a cluster of highly shared sequence variants. Productive rates of about 87% or about 30% were seen for most TCR beta V segments in an earlier analysis. In a later analysis, DRB1 alleles had the most associated TCRs; HLA-C alleles the fewest.

Concerning this clone: Antigen unknown. Relative to the germline gene, one junction end is altered; a read error may explain this.

This PCR relied on a set of 60 Vbeta primers and 13 Jbeta primers. Clones were sequenced by immunoSEQ multiplex PCR, and TCRdb holds only the in-frame ones, with some missing. The table shows roughly 130,000 clones, with around 74% occurring only once. This CDR3 is 12 amino acids long. The germline V gene has CDR1 SEHNR and CDR2 FQNEAQ (reference sequence). The clonotype comes from a woman in her 50s in good health and CMV-seropositive. The chain uses TRBV7-9 and TRBJ1-2; perhaps TRBD1 as D (6 bases). Sequenced sample: PBMCs. CDR3 loop: CSSSARQDGYTF. The DNA for the CDR3 is TGTTCCAGCAGCGCGAGACAGGATGGCTACACCTTC.